The count of the clone carrying this T cell receptor beta chain is one. Enrolled during active infection, Seattle patients were then followed longitudinally. These data are taken from a study of blood T cell repertoires in COVID-19. About the study: The United States, Italy and Spain supplied acute and convalescent COVID-19 samples. From T cells, B-cell-depleted T cells, or PBMCs came the material, which was cDNA or gDNA.

Per the authors' pipeline: Reference gene primer amplification gave nucleated cell count estimates. The protocol was immunoSEQ multiplex PCR, while the TCRdb copy is restricted to in-frame clones and leaves out a portion. That table gives V, J and clone size, and the DNA gave D and trimming. This table has about 110,000 clones, 76% appearing once. Germline assignment: CDR1 SGHRS and CDR2 YFSETQ. V lost 0 bases and J lost 1; bases outside the gene matches: 2. This CDR3 has 16 residues. This TCR was sampled from a man older than 75 with COVID-19, enrolled during active disease. Sequenced material: peripheral blood. This sequence joins TRBV5-1 and TRBJ2-2, with TRBD2 matching over 8 bases. The CDR3 bases are TGCGCCAGCAGCTTGGCCGGGGGGGGGAACACCGGGGAGCTGTTTTTT. It is translated as CASSLAGGGNTGELFF.